This is a list of T cell receptor beta chains from one sample in a study of PD-L1 blockade in urothelial cancer. Sequencing used immunoSEQ multiplex PCR; TCRdb keeps in-frame clones, though not all of them. The sample includes approximately 20,000 clones, about 90% of them seen just once. The source was PBMCs, collected around atezolizumab (anti-PD-L1) treatment. These receptors all come from a woman in her sixties or seventies with urothelial cancer. Each CDR3 is given with its conserved first and last residue. The D gene is left open where the match is weak. The size of a clone is reported for some rows only, either as once, few or many, or as a class for expanded clones.

V: TRBV19; size: -; D: TRBD1; J: TRBJ1-5; CDR3: CASNRGLGLNVQPQHF; DNA: TGTGCCAGTAACAGGGGGCTGGGGTTGAATGTTCAGCCCCAGCATTTT
V: TRBV6-5; size: -; D: TRBD2; J: TRBJ2-7; CDR3: CASSYRASGRLYEQYF; DNA: TGTGCCAGCAGTTACAGGGCTAGCGGGAGGCTTTACGAGCAGTACTTC
V: TRBV28; size: few; D: -; J: TRBJ2-7; CDR3: CASSLGPPYEQYF; DNA: TGTGCCAGCAGTTTAGGGCCTCCCTACGAGCAGTACTTC
V: TRBV6-1; size: -; D: -; J: TRBJ2-5; CDR3: CASSATSPVQETQYF; DNA: TGTGCCAGCAGTGCCACCTCACCAGTCCAAGAGACCCAGTACTTC
V: TRBV7-2; size: -; D: -; J: TRBJ2-5; CDR3: CASSLKGQGARVTQYF; DNA: TGTGCCAGCAGCTTAAAAGGTCAGGGCGCTCGAGTGACCCAGTACTTC
V: TRBV7-8; size: -; D: TRBD1; J: TRBJ1-2; CDR3: CASSLSGQRTYGYTF; DNA: TGTGCCAGCAGCTTGTCGGGACAGCGGACCTATGGCTACACCTTC
V: TRBV7-9; size: -; D: -; J: TRBJ2-7; CDR3: CASSLYPDYEQYF; DNA: TGTGCCAGCAGCTTATATCCAGACTACGAGCAGTACTTC
V: TRBV11-2; size: -; D: TRBD2; J: TRBJ2-5; CDR3: CASSLQTSGGGETQYF; DNA: TGTGCCAGCAGCTTACAAACTAGCGGGGGGGGAGAGACCCAGTACTTC
V: TRBV5-1; size: -; D: -; J: TRBJ2-2; CDR3: CASRTQGQNTGELFF; DNA: TGCGCCAGCCGGACGCAGGGACAGAACACCGGGGAGCTGTTTTTT
V: TRBV6-1; size: -; D: -; J: TRBJ1-2; CDR3: CASTPDSRWGYTF; DNA: TGTGCCAGCACTCCGGACAGCCGCTGGGGCTACACCTTC
V: TRBV7-2; size: -; D: -; J: TRBJ2-3; CDR3: CASSLAGGTTDTQYF; DNA: TGTGCCAGCAGCTTAGCGGGGGGAACCACAGATACGCAGTATTTT
V: TRBV27; size: -; D: TRBD1; J: TRBJ1-5; CDR3: CASSRADRGAQPQHF; DNA: TGTGCCAGCAGTCGCGCCGACAGGGGAGCTCAGCCCCAGCATTTT
V: TRBV7-2; size: -; D: TRBD1; J: TRBJ2-5; CDR3: CASRFGQGRGTQYF; DNA: TGTGCCAGCAGGTTTGGACAGGGTCGAGGGACCCAGTACTTC
V: TRBV29-1; size: -; D: -; J: TRBJ2-2; CDR3: CSVSPFGWNTGELFF; DNA: TGCAGCGTTTCGCCTTTCGGGTGGAACACCGGGGAGCTGTTTTTT
V: TRBV6-5; size: -; D: -; J: TRBJ2-1; CDR3: CASTSRRGYNEQFF; DNA: TGTGCCAGCACGTCGAGAAGAGGCTACAATGAGCAGTTCTTC